This passage covers 13 T cell receptor beta chains from one sample sequenced in a study of shared clonotypes between healthy human individuals. Profiling relied on immunoSEQ multiplex PCR, and the TCRdb table lists in-frame clones only, not all of them. The data hold roughly 1 million clones, with about 76% observed a single time. The source material was memory CD4+ T cells sorted from blood. This sample's subset: CD45RA-negative fraction. The receptor set was obtained from a man between 18 and 29 years old in good health.

There are a few counts of this clone. The rearrangement uses TRBV5-1 and TRBJ2-5, with a possible D match to TRBD2 (6 bases). V was shortened by 4 bases and J by 6 bases, with 22 bases between the two germline ends. CDR1 is SGHRS and CDR2 is YFSETQ in the germline V gene. This CDR3 is built from 16 residues. The CDR3, as DNA: TGCGCCAGCAGCCCCTACCCTGGGGGGAGCCTACAGACCCAGTACTTC. This gives the protein CASSPYPGGSLQTQYF.

This chain links TRBV12-5 with TRBJ2-7, with 8 bases identical to TRBD2. With V trimmed by 5 bases and J by 3 bases, 3 bases remained unmatched. The length of the CDR3 is 13 residues. Germline assignment: CDR1 LGHNT and CDR2 FRNRAP. The CDR3 reads CASGPGLGYEQYF. CDR3 nucleotide sequence: TGTGCTAGTGGTCCGGGACTAGGCTACGAGCAGTACTTC.

This clone was counted ten times or more. The CDR3 region is CASGKNSPLHF. The CDR3 DNA sequence: TGTGCCAGCGGGAAAAATTCACCCCTCCACTTT. V usage is TRBV5-8 and J usage is TRBJ1-6, with unresolved D. Germline V gene data show CDR1 as SGHTS and CDR2 as YDEGEE. CDR3 size: 11 residues. Deletions cut 7 bases from V and 7 bases from J, with 6 bases between. Full variable domain (missing parts from reference TRBV5-8 and TRBJ1-6): EAGVTQSPTHLIKTRGQQATLRCSPISGHTSVYWYQQALGLGLQFLLWYDEGEERNRGNFPPRFSGRQFPNYSSELNVNALELEDSALYLCASGKNSPLHFGNGTRLTVT.

The table lists this clone with a few counts. CDR3 nucleotides: TGTGCCAGCAGCTTATCTACTAGCGGGAGAGGTGCCTACAATGAGCAGTTCTTC. It codes for CASSLSTSGRGAYNEQFF. V gene TRBV7-9 combines with J gene TRBJ2-1; 11 bases line up with TRBD2. The germline gives CDR1 SEHNR, CDR2 FQNEAQ (reference sequence). J was trimmed by 2 bases and V by 2 bases; bases with no gene match: 8. The CDR3 consists of 18 residues.

In this sample, this clone turned up once. The chain is built from TRBV6-1 and TRBJ2-3; D not resolved. Deletions cut 8 bases from V and 2 bases from J, with 8 bases between. The CDR3 covers 12 residues. Germline V CDR1 and CDR2: MNHNS, SASEGT. CDR3 in DNA: TGTGCCAGCGATTCAGTCACAGATACGCAGTATTTT. Its translation: CASDSVTDTQYF.

The chain is built from TRBV6-5 and TRBJ2-7, with no clear D. CDR1 MNHEY and CDR2 SVGAGI come from the germline V gene. The CDR3 is 15 residues long. The V end lost 2 bases, the J end lost 2 bases, and 13 bases lay between the germline ends. The CDR3 coding sequence is TGTGCCAGCAGTTACAGTTGGGCCATTACCTACGAGCAGTACTTC. It translates to CASSYSWAITYEQYF.

This clone was seen only once. V is TRBV7-8 and J is TRBJ1-1, with TRBD1 as a possible D gene (6 bases). Trimming cost V 6 bases and J 5 bases, with 19 bases left between them. This CDR3 has 15 residues. The germline CDR1 and CDR2 sequences are SGHVS and FQNEAQ. The CDR3 region is CASSENGGRGTEAFF. DNA of the CDR3: TGTGCCAGCAGTGAAAATGGGGGCAGAGGGACTGAAGCTTTCTTT.

The sample holds a few counts of this clone. The CDR3 loop is CARVGLNTEAFF. DNA of the CDR3: TGTGCCCGTGTGGGCCTGAACACTGAAGCTTTCTTT. The chain carries TRBV30 and TRBJ1-1; no clear D gene. Germline assignment: CDR1 GTSNPN and CDR2 SVGIG (reference sequence). CDR3 length: 12 residues. V lost 8 bases and J lost 0, with 10 bases in between.

This clone was found a few times. This chain joins TRBV5-4 and TRBJ2-5; possible D gene TRBD2, 5 bases. The germline V and J ends were trimmed by 0 bases and 5 bases, with 11 bases remaining between them. Germline V gene sequence: CDR1 SGHNT, CDR2 YYREEE (reference sequence). There are 14 residues in the CDR3. The CDR3 loop reads CASSLGGLGETQYF. The CDR3 coding sequence is TGTGCCAGCAGCTTGGGTGGACTGGGGGAGACCCAGTACTTC.

The CDR3 DNA follows: TGTGCCTGGGCTGCACCACACCGTACCTCCTACGAGCAGTACTTC. Its protein product is CAWAAPHRTSYEQYF. This chain uses TRBV30 with TRBJ2-7; no clear D gene. The CDR3 is 15 amino acids. Per germline, CDR1 GTSNPN and CDR2 SVGIG (reference sequence). The V and J ends lost 5 bases and 0 bases respectively, with 17 bases between them. Variable domain in full (rest from reference TRBV30 and TRBJ2-7): SQTIHQWPATLVQPVGSPLSLECTVEGTSNPNLYWYRQAAGRGLQLLFYSVGIGQISSEVPQNLSASRPQDRQFILSSKKLLLSDSGFYLCAWAAPHRTSYEQYFGPGTRLTVT.

This clone was detected only a few times. The chain recombines TRBV4-3 with TRBJ2-3; possibly TRBD2 for D (6 bases). Germline V gene lookup returns CDR1 LGHNA and CDR2 YSLEER. V was trimmed by 3 bases and J by 0 bases, leaving 16 bases between them. This CDR3 is 17 amino acids long. The CDR3 reads CASSQSGWGGSTDTQYF. In DNA, the CDR3 is TGCGCCAGCAGCCAGAGCGGGTGGGGCGGGAGCACAGATACGCAGTATTTT.

The rearrangement joins TRBV6-5 to TRBJ2-7; 10 nucleotides align to TRBD2. This CDR3 contains 16 residues. The V gene end was trimmed by 0 bases and the J gene end by 4 bases; junction bases not matched to a gene: 6. The germline gives CDR1 MNHEY, CDR2 SVGAGI. CDR3 sequence: CASSYSGLADNYEQYF. DNA of the CDR3: TGTGCCAGCAGTTACTCAGGACTAGCGGACAATTACGAGCAGTACTTC.

The rearrangement uses TRBV19 and TRBJ1-1, with D uncertain. V was trimmed by 5 bases and J by 1 base, leaving 5 bases between them. The germline V gene has CDR1 LNHDA and CDR2 SQIVND (reference sequence). The length of the CDR3 is 12 residues. As DNA, the CDR3 is TGTGCCAGTAGTGCGGGGAACACTGAAGCTTTCTTT. Amino acid sequence: CASSAGNTEAFF.